This T cell receptor beta chain was sequenced during a study of blood T cell repertoires in COVID-19 (dated by TCRdb to about 2020). About the full investigation: Samples from collaborators originated in the United States, Italy and Spain and spanned both the acute and convalescent phases of COVID-19. Where available, HLA class I and class II types were obtained from metadata supplied by the sample provider rather than from assay-based typing. Sample metadata almost always included a de-identified subject ID, COVID-19 status, age in years and sex. Deeply sampled blood TCRbeta repertoires from subjects exposed to, actively infected with, or recovered from COVID-19 were included in the dataset. The samples were drawn from two sources: the first 160 participants of the ongoing ImmuneRACE study, and fewer than 1,500 subjects contributed by 6 global collaborators. The repertoires were made available in a free public database intended to serve as a resource for research on the immune response to SARS-CoV-2. The prospective study material was composed of cDNA or gDNA derived from T cells, B-cell-depleted T cells, or PBMCs.

The immunoSEQ Assay, a bias-controlled multiplex PCR, was used to amplify TCRbeta CDR3 regions from genomic DNA. The study's processing was this. Within the assay, amplification of reference gene primers was used to estimate how many nucleated cells each sample contained. Sequence reads were collapsed and filtered to measure the absolute abundance of every unique TCRbeta CDR3 rearrangement. For each sample, productive Simpson clonality was calculated as the square root of Simpson's diversity index over productive rearrangements. Drawn from immuneACCESS, this table holds only the in-frame rearrangements with V and J called that TCRdb kept. Clones are partly lost; checked studies trace under half to an unresolved V gene and leave the rest unexplained. The D gene and trimming were derived from the DNA, and the V and J assignments and clone size from that table. Here the sample has 250,000 to 300,000 clones; 80% to 90% occur a single time. The top ten clonotypes cover 2.5% to 3.5% of the sample.

The CDR3 contains 15 residues, cysteine and phenylalanine counted. The DNA shown is the 45-base CDR3, in frame from base 1. From the germline V gene (reference sequence), CDR1 is SGHNT and CDR2 is YYREEE. V loses 0 bases of germline sequence and J loses 0 bases, and the interval between the two ends is 7 bases. Collaborating institutions collected whole blood in K2EDTA tubes following their own protocols. Collaborator samples were shipped for TCRbeta analysis as frozen whole blood, isolated PBMCs, or DNA extracted from either sample type. A word on this clone: Its antigen is unknown. No much larger clonotype is one base removed from it; base qualities were not supplied.

Broader findings and caveats from the paper: How much clinical and demographic metadata was included differed by source and by participant, and the metadata was provided uncurated.

This receptor was taken from a woman in her 30s with active or convalescent COVID-19. The V and J segments used are TRBV5-4 and TRBJ2-1; the D gene identity is not certain. Material for sequencing was peripheral blood. The DNA is TGTGCCAGCAGCTTGGATGTGAGCTCCTACAATGAGCAGTTCTTC. This codes for CASSLDVSSYNEQFF.